This T cell receptor (beta chain) was identified in a study of shared clonotypes between healthy human individuals. Authors' processing steps: Junction-only sequences produced by ImmunoSEQ had no quality scores, so filtering differed. Some clones are missing from TCRdb's copy, which holds only in-frame ones; the method was immunoSEQ multiplex PCR. V, J and clone size reflect that table, while D and trimming were determined from the DNA. This repertoire shows approximately 2,000,000 clones, roughly 90% found once; its top ten account for approximately 0.4%. A note on this clone: What it binds is not known.

Study-level results: Sorted-subset sequencing, rarefaction showed, was incomplete despite large depth.

The germline CDR1 and CDR2 sequences are SGHNT and YENEEA. Germline trimming cut 6 bases from V and 2 bases from J; bases unmatched to any gene: 4. The CDR3 totals 14 residues. Source material: naive CD4+ T cells from PBMCs. Specified subset: CD45RA+ positively selected. The receptor's source is a man aged 18 to 35 in good health. Some clones in this sample may be carry-over from other donors' samples. V and J are TRBV11-3 and TRBJ2-3; TRBD2 aligns across 8 bases. In DNA form, the CDR3 reads TGTGCCAGCAGTCCAGCGGGAGCCACAGATACGCAGTATTTT. Protein sequence: CASSPAGATDTQYF.